A single sample is the source of the 10 T cell receptor beta chains below, sequenced in a study of early T cells in non-severe SARS-CoV-2 infection. TCRdb re-called the 5' RACE reads through MiXCR, storing one row per CDR3 protein. Among under 70,000 distinct CDR3 sequences listed, roughly an eighth were seen once. Specimen: whole blood. All receptors come from an adult who was a healthcare worker with PCR-confirmed SARS-CoV-2 infection or an uninfected control (not recorded which).

The chain has TRBV4-2 and TRBJ2-1; the match to TRBD2 covers 10 bases. With 2 bases clipped from V and 2 bases from J, the junction kept 3 bases outside the gene matches. The CDR3 extends over 16 amino acids. Germline V CDR1 and CDR2: LGHNA, YNFKEQ. The CDR3 bases are TGTGCCAGCAGCCAACTAGCGGGGGTTACCTACAATGAGCAGTTCTTC. It translates to CASSQLAGVTYNEQFF.

The rearrangement joins TRBV3-1 to TRBJ2-3; tentative D call: TRBD2 (6 bases). The CDR3 spans 16 residues. Germline V gives CDR1 LGHDT, CDR2 YNNKEL (reference sequence). Trimming shortened V by 3 bases and J by 1 base, and 14 bases separated the two germline ends. The CDR3 loop is CASSHDPSEGTDTQYF. CDR3 sequence (DNA): TGTGCCAGCAGCCATGATCCTAGCGAGGGCACAGATACGCAGTATTTT.

Details on this clonotype: A much larger clone differs by one base, so this may be a read error. The chain couples TRBV3-1 to TRBJ1-4; maybe TRBD1 (5 bases). Germline V CDR1 and CDR2: LGHDT, YNNKEL (reference sequence). CDR3 size: 14 residues. This chain's CDR3 is CAGSLRQGNEKLFF. The CDR3 bases are TGTGCCGGCAGCCTCAGGCAGGGAAATGAAAAACTGTTTTTT.

This clonotype was picked up many times. This chain joins TRBV5-1 and TRBJ1-1; D is undetermined. V lost 0 bases, J lost 0 bases, and 6 bases lay in between. CDR3 size: 14 residues. The germline gives CDR1 SGHRS, CDR2 YFSETQ. The CDR3 coding sequence is TGCGCCAGCAGCTTGGGACACTTGAACACTGAAGCTTTCTTT. It encodes CASSLGHLNTEAFF.

This clonotype was observed a handful of times. The chain recombines TRBV11-2 with TRBJ2-2, with 8 positions matching TRBD1. The V gene's germline CDR1 is SGHAT and CDR2 FQNNGV. With 5 bases clipped from V and 5 bases from J, the junction kept 7 bases outside the gene matches. This CDR3 contains 15 residues. The CDR3 DNA reads as TGTGCCAGCAGCGAGGACAGGGTCGGTACCGGGGAGCTGTTTTTT. It codes for CASSEDRVGTGELFF.

The V call is TRBV6-1, the J call TRBJ1-1, with D perhaps TRBD1 (6 bases). The V end was cut by 5 bases, the J end by 3 bases, with 10 bases between. Germline assignment: CDR1 MNHNS and CDR2 SASEGT. The CDR3 runs 13 residues. The CDR3 is CASSSTGYTEAFF. CDR3 coding DNA: TGTGCCAGCAGTTCTACAGGGTACACTGAAGCTTTCTTT.

This clonotype occurred many times. The V and J genes are TRBV20-1 and TRBJ2-5; 8 positions agree with TRBD1. The CDR3 extends over 13 amino acids. CDR1 and CDR2 from the germline V gene are DFQATT and SNEGSKA (reference sequence). After removal of 4 bases from V and 7 bases from J, the junction contained 8 bases not matched to a gene. The CDR3 reads CSAMQTGVVTQYF. The CDR3 bases are TGCAGTGCTATGCAGACAGGGGTTGTGACCCAGTACTTC.

This clonotype has a handful of counts. The chain employs TRBV7-6 and TRBJ2-7, with D unresolved. Trimming pared 5 bases from V and 3 bases from J, leaving 11 bases between. Germline V CDR1 and CDR2: SGHVS, FNYEAQ. The CDR3 totals 13 residues. The CDR3: CASSADLHYEQYF. CDR3 in DNA: TGTGCCAGCAGCGCCGACCTACACTACGAGCAGTACTTC.

The gene calls are TRBV28 and TRBJ1-1; D is unresolved. This CDR3 is 13 amino acids long. V was trimmed by 3 bases and J by 3 bases, leaving 8 bases between them. The V gene's germline CDR1 is MDHEN and CDR2 SYDVKM. In DNA, the CDR3 is TGTGCCAGCAGTTTTGTGGGAGACACTGAAGCTTTCTTT. This sequence encodes CASSFVGDTEAFF.

This clonotype was picked up a small number of times. A junction boundary mismatches the germline segment, possibly from a read error. The rearrangement joins TRBV18 to TRBJ1-2; 10 nucleotides agree with TRBD1. Germline CDR1 reads KGHSH; CDR2 reads LQKENI. The CDR3 covers 18 residues. In DNA form, the CDR3 reads TGTGCCAGCTCCCCACAAGACGGCGGGACAGGGGCCTACTATGGCTACACCTTC. Translation gives CASSPQDGGTGAYYGYTF.